What follows are 13 T cell receptor beta chains derived from one specimen sequenced in a study of T cell clusters in autoimmune cytopenias. TRB amplification used roughly 250 ng of peripheral blood genomic DNA. Multiplex touch-down PCR amplified TRB using TRB-A and TRB-B pools in one tube. With the multiplex PCR reads reprocessed, TCRdb shows one record per CDR3 protein and no DNA. The listing contains about 7,000 distinct CDR3 sequences. The sample was also linked to a second study, of T cell repertoires in aging, cancer and after chemotherapy.

The sequenced material came from peripheral blood. These receptors all come from a human donor in good health.

In terms of frequency, this clonotype is medium-sized. The rearrangement uses TRBV19 and TRBJ1-4; as DNA is missing, the TRBD1 call by TCRdb cannot be tested. The germline CDR1 and CDR2 sequences are LNHDA and SQIVND (reference sequence). This CDR3 has 13 residues. The CDR3 loop is CASRQGQTEKLFF. Filled out from reference TRBV19 and TRBJ1-4, the complete variable domain reads DGGITQSPKYLFRKEGQNVTLSCEQNLNHDAMYWYRQDPGQGLRLIYYSQIVNDFQKGDIAEGYSVSREKKESFPLTVTSAQKNPTAFYLCASRQGQTEKLFFGSGTQLSVL.

This clonotype is medium-sized (0.01 to 0.1%) by frequency. The rearrangement links TRBV27 to TRBJ2-7; TCRdb returns TRBD2, unconfirmable since there is no DNA. The CDR3 extends over 14 amino acids. Germline-derived CDR1 and CDR2 are MNHEY and SMNVEV (reference sequence). The CDR3 reads CASRVGAYLGEQYF.

The chain employs TRBV19 and TRBJ2-2; the TCRdb call, TRBD1, lacks DNA for checking. From germline, CDR1 is LNHDA and CDR2 SQIVND (reference sequence). This CDR3 contains 15 residues. This CDR3 reads CASSVQGVSTGELFF.

By frequency, this clonotype is medium-sized. The V and J genes are TRBV12-3 or TRBV12-4 and TRBJ1-4; TCRdb's D gene call, TRBD1, goes unchecked for lack of DNA. The CDR3 spans 15 residues. The CDR3 region is CASTRSGTGAEKLFF.

The chain couples TRBV19 to TRBJ2-3; the D call of TRBD1 rests on TCRdb alone, since no DNA is present to check it. The CDR3 extends over 16 amino acids. The germline CDR1 and CDR2 sequences are LNHDA and SQIVND (reference sequence). This CDR3 is CASSTKGQGGGDTQYF.

The chain uses TRBV12-3 or TRBV12-4 and TRBJ1-6; absent DNA, TCRdb's TRBD1 call cannot be checked. This CDR3 spans 14 amino acids. CDR3 in amino acids: CASSFLQGNSPLHF.

V gene TRBV20-1 combines with J gene TRBJ1-1; checking the TCRdb D call of TRBD1 is not possible without DNA. This CDR3 is built from 15 residues. Germline V gene data show CDR1 as DFQATT and CDR2 as SNEGSKA (reference sequence). The CDR3 reads CSARDPFSGNTEAFF.

This sequence joins TRBV11-1 and TRBJ2-3; TCRdb calls TRBD1, which cannot be checked without DNA. The V gene's germline CDR1 is SGHAT and CDR2 FQDESV (reference sequence). The CDR3 runs to 15 residues. The CDR3 protein is CASSPGGLASDTQYF.

The rearrangement uses TRBV6-5 and TRBJ2-7; the D gene TCRdb calls, TRBD2, cannot be checked with no DNA. This CDR3 has 16 residues. CDR1 and CDR2 (germline): MNHEY, SVGAGI. The CDR3 reads CASSLLAGGLKGEQYF.

This chain uses TRBV20-1 with TRBJ2-2; TCRdb calls TRBD2, which cannot be checked without DNA. The CDR3 has 18 amino acids. Germline V CDR1 and CDR2: DFQATT, SNEGSKA (reference sequence). The CDR3 region is CSASILMAGLRNTGELFF.

J is TRBJ2-2 and V is TRBV6-4. Germline-derived CDR1 and CDR2 are MRHNA and SNTAGT. This CDR3 is built from 12 residues. This CDR3 is CASSDRSGELFF.

The gene calls are TRBV6-2 or TRBV6-3 and TRBJ2-1; TCRdb picks TRBD1, but there is no DNA to check that call. The CDR3 covers 15 residues. Germline V CDR1 and CDR2: MNHEY, SVGEGT. CDR3 loop: CASSLGGVPYNEQFF.

This clonotype registers medium-sized by frequency. The rearrangement uses TRBV19 and TRBJ2-5; TCRdb's D gene call, TRBD1, goes unchecked for lack of DNA. The germline CDR1 and CDR2 sequences are LNHDA and SQIVND (reference sequence). This CDR3 has 14 residues. The CDR3 here is CASTRTGATETQYF.